The sequence of this T cell receptor (beta chain) was determined in a study of T-cell reconstitution after alpha-beta-depleted transplantation in children. Unique molecular identifiers featured in how the TCRbeta library was prepared. TCRdb reprocessed the PCR reads via MiXCR and lists one record per CDR3 protein. The sample holds 330,000 or so distinct CDR3 sequences, around 10% seen once. This CDR3 has 15 amino acids. The germline V gene has CDR1 SEHNR and CDR2 FQNEAQ (reference sequence). J lost 5 bases, V lost 6 bases, and 9 bases had no gene match. The sequence derives from a human donor who donated a stem cell graft to a child with acute lymphoblastic leukemia. This chain links TRBV7-9 with TRBJ2-7; 11 bases line up with TRBD2. This sample comprised PBMCs from the stem cell graft donor, obtained from the stem cell graft. The CDR3 sequence is CASRPTSGSSHEQYF. CDR3 bases: TGTGCCAGCAGGCCTACTAGCGGGAGTTCCCACGAGCAGTACTTC.